This T cell receptor (beta chain) was retrieved from a study of T cell repertoires in cytomegalovirus infection (dated by TCRdb to the late 2010s). Regarding the complete study: Donor HLA type was relevant to the analysis, as public TCR beta signatures indicated carriage of CMV infection together with the matching HLA type. Beyond this particular receptor, the publication reports: The ex vivo response was dominated by HLA-C-restricted CMV-specific TCR beta clonotypes, which also provided the single most frequent clonotype in two of eight donors. Carriers of CMV infection plus the relevant HLA type were discriminated by the cumulative frequency of public TCR beta family members in the study cohort and in an independent roughly 370-donor cohort.

From its cysteine to its phenylalanine, the CDR3 spans 14 amino acids. The read is trimmed to its CDR3 DNA, 42 bases read in frame from base 1. Taken from the germline V gene, the CDR1 and CDR2 loops are MGHRA and YSYEKL. Between the V and J ends, shortened by 0 bases and 2 bases respectively, the junction contains 7 bases. The instrument given in TCRdb is Illumina HiSeq 1500. The public reads were reanalyzed by TCRdb: fastp trimming at Q25, MiXCR alignment, in-frame beta chains only. Rows with a matching CDR3 protein are joined into one entry that keeps the most common DNA and genes. The sample data list 400,000 to 550,000 distinct CDR3 sequences, and 11% of these were observed just once. The ten top clones hold 9.5% to 13% of the sample. This clonotype was seen ten or more times. Its recognized antigen is unknown. Base qualities are missing; no much larger clone stands one base away.

The sequence came from a human donor in good health (CMV status not recorded). Some clones in this sample may be carry-over from other donors' samples. Here the chain combines TRBV4-1 and TRBJ1-2; the D gene is unclear. The sequenced sample was PBMCs. CDR3 region: CASSQETRNYGYTF. The DNA sequence reads TGCGCCAGCAGCCAAGAGACGAGAAACTATGGCTACACCTTC.